The 8 T cell receptor beta chains below come from one sample, sequenced in a study of shared clonotypes between healthy human individuals. TCRdb's table, derived via immunoSEQ multiplex PCR, lists solely in-frame clones and lacks some. The profile shows some 1.5 million clones, roughly 96% of them singletons. Source material: naive CD4+ T cells sorted from blood. Subset specified: CD45RA+ positively selected. The origin of the receptors is a man aged 30-40 years in good health.

The chain joins TRBV2 to TRBJ2-5; D not certain. V was pared by 4 bases and J by 2 bases, with 5 bases between. CDR3 length: 12 amino acids. Germline V CDR1 and CDR2: SNHLY, FYNNEI. The CDR3 bases are TGTGCCAGCAGTGTACTGCAAGAGACCCAGTACTTC. Translation gives CASSVLQETQYF.

Only one count was recorded for this clone. The chain employs TRBV28 and TRBJ2-5; the D is unclear. CDR1 is MDHEN, CDR2 SYDVKM, per germline. CDR3 length: 12 amino acids. Between the trimmed V and J ends, which lost 10 bases and 3 bases, there was a span of 12 bases. The chain's CDR3 is CAIDDRKETQYF. The CDR3 DNA is TGTGCCATCGACGACCGTAAAGAGACCCAGTACTTC.

V gene TRBV7-2 combines with J gene TRBJ2-3; D unclear. With 3 bases removed from V and 0 bases from J, the gap between germline ends came to 7 bases. From germline, CDR1 is SGHTA and CDR2 FQGNSA. This CDR3 contains 14 residues. CDR3 in DNA: TGTGCCAGCAGCTTTATAAGGAGCACAGATACGCAGTATTTT. Protein product: CASSFIRSTDTQYF.

The V gene is TRBV27, the J gene TRBJ2-2; D gene uncertain. Germline V gene sequence: CDR1 MNHEY, CDR2 SMNVEV (reference sequence). CDR3 length equals 16 residues. V was pared by 8 bases and J by 3 bases, with 19 bases between. CDR3 sequence reads: CASSWVDFFDTGELFF. As DNA, the CDR3 is TGTGCCAGCTCTTGGGTTGACTTTTTCGACACCGGGGAGCTGTTTTTT.

The genes are TRBV7-6 and TRBJ2-2, with D perhaps TRBD1 (6 bases). The CDR3 totals 16 residues. The V and J ends lost 7 bases and 0 bases respectively, with 15 bases between them. Germline values: CDR1 SGHVS, CDR2 FNYEAQ. This chain's CDR3 is CASKGVGLPNTGELFF. The CDR3 region has the DNA TGTGCCAGCAAGGGGGTAGGGCTTCCGAACACCGGGGAGCTGTTTTTT.

The V and J genes are TRBV28 and TRBJ1-5; TRBD1 is a possible D gene (6 bases). V lost 5 bases, J lost 6 bases, and 17 bases lay in between. CDR1 is MDHEN, CDR2 SYDVKM, per germline. The CDR3 runs 15 residues. CDR3 residues: CASSLPQRGAQPQHF. CDR3 nucleotide sequence: TGTGCCAGCAGTCTCCCCCAGCGGGGGGCTCAGCCCCAGCATTTT.

The chain combines TRBV28 with TRBJ1-1, with 7 positions matching TRBD1. This CDR3 is 12 amino acids long. Germline lookup yields CDR1 MDHEN and CDR2 SYDVKM. V gave up 6 bases and J gave up 10 bases; unmatched junction bases: 8. The CDR3 bases are TGTGCCAGCAGAGGGGACAGTAGTTCAGCTTTCTTT. It encodes CASRGDSSSAFF.

The count of this clone is one. This sample also contains other DNA sequences that code for the same CDR3. The chain couples TRBV19 to TRBJ1-2; D possibly corresponds to TRBD1 (6 bases). V gave up 7 bases and J gave up 8 bases, with 14 bases separating them. The CDR3 is made up of 12 amino acids. CDR1 is LNHDA, CDR2 SQIVND, per germline (reference sequence). CDR3 bases: TGTGCCAGTACCCGAACAGGGTACGGCTACACCTTC. Its translation: CASTRTGYGYTF.